The source of this T cell receptor beta chain is a study of CD8+ T cells in alopecia areata. Study-wide results and caveats: Amid tofacitinib therapy, many expanded lesional clones stayed present in scalp and blood.

The CDR3 length is 12 residues. Trimming took off 0 bases at V and 6 bases at J, with 8 bases between the two ends. Germline CDR1 reads GTSNPN; CDR2 reads SVGIG (reference sequence). Treatment noted: oral pan-JAK inhibitor, 5-10 mg twice daily. RNA extraction and reverse transcription yielded cDNA as sequencing template. Sequencing used immunoSEQ multiplex PCR; TCRdb keeps in-frame clones, though not all of them. The sample yields 150,000 to 200,000 clones, roughly 60% seen once. The sample holds a few counts of this clone. Its matching antigen is unknown. This sequence originates from a human donor with alopecia areata. The sample was CD4+ T cells sorted from blood, taken around week 50, from a patient treated with tofacitinib. The chain employs TRBV30 and TRBJ1-2; TRBD1 is a possible D gene (5 bases). CDR3 amino acids: CAWSVGPNGYTF. As DNA, the CDR3 is TGTGCCTGGAGTGTGGGACCAAATGGCTACACCTTC.